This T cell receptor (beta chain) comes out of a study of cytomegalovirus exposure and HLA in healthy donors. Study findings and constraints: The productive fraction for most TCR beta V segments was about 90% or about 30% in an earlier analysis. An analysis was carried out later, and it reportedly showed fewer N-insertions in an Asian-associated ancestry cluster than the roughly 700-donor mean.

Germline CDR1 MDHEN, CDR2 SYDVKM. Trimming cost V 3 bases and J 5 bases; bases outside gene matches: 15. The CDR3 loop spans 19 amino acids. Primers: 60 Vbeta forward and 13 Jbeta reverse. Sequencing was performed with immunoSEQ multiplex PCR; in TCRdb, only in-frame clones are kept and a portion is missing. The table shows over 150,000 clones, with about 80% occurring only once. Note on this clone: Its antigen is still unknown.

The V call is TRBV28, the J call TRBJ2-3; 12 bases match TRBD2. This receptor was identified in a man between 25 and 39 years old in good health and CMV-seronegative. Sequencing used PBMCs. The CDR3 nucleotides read TGTGCCAGCAGTTTCGGTCTAGCGGGAGGGCCGATCGAAATAGATACGCAGTATTTT. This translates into CASSFGLAGGPIEIDTQYF.